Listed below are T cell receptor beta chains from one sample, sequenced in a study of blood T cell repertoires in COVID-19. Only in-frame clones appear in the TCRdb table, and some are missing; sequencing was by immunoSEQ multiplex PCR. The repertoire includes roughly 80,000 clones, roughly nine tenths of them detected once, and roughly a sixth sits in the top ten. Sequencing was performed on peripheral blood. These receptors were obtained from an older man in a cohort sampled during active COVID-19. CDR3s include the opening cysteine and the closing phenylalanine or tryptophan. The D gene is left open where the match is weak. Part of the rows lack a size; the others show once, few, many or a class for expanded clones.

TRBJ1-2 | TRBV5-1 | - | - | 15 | TGCGCCAGCAGCTTGGGGTTGGACAGCAGAGGTGGCTACACCTTC | CASSLGLDSRGGYTF
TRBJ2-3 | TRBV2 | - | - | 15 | TGTGCCAGCAGCACGCGGGCGTCGGGCACAGATACGCAGTATTTT | CASSTRASGTDTQYF
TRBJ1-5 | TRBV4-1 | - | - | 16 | TGCGCCAGCAGCCAAGAGTGGCCAGGTTATTATCAGCCCCAGCATTTT | CASSQEWPGYYQPQHF
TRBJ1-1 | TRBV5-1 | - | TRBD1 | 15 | TGCGCCAGCAGCCCGGAGGGACAGGGGAAAACTGAAGCTTTCTTT | CASSPEGQGKTEAFF
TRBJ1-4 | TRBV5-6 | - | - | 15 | TGTGCCAGCAGCTTCGGGACCACGCGGGGTGAAAAACTGTTTTTT | CASSFGTTRGEKLFF
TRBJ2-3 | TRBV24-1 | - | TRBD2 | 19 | TGTGCCACCAGTGACCCCTACACAAAGCGGGATTCTAGCACAGATACGCAGTATTTT | CATSDPYTKRDSSTDTQYF
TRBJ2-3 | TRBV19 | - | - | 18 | TGTGCCAGTAGTATGAGGCTGGGGGGGCTGTTCGGCACAGATACGCAGTATTTT | CASSMRLGGLFGTDTQYF
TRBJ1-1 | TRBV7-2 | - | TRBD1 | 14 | TGTGCCAGCAGCCGCCAGGGGGTCGCCACTGAAGCTTTCTTT | CASSRQGVATEAFF
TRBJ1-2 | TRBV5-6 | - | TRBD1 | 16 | TGTGCCAGCAGCTTCCCCGGACAGGGGGATGAATATGGCTACACCTTC | CASSFPGQGDEYGYTF
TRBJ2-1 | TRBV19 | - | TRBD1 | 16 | TGTGCCAGTAGTATAGGACAGGGGGCTCGGTACAATGAGCAGTTCTTC | CASSIGQGARYNEQFF
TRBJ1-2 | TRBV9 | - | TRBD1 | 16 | TGTGCCAGCAGCGTCGGACAGGGATCGACGGCCTATGGCTACACCTTC | CASSVGQGSTAYGYTF
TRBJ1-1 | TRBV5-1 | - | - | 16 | TGCGCCAGCAGCTTAACAGGGTTCGGGATGAACACTGAAGCTTTCTTT | CASSLTGFGMNTEAFF
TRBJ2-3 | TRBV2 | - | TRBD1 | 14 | TGTGCCAGCTCTCGGACAGGGACTACAGATACGCAGTATTTT | CASSRTGTTDTQYF
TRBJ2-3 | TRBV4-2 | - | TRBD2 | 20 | TGTGCCAGCAGCCAAGATTCCCCAGCGGGGGGGGGAGGGAGCACAGATACGCAGTATTTT | CASSQDSPAGGGGSTDTQYF
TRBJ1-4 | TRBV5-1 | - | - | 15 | TGCGCCAGCAGCTCTACCGGGAGTTCGAATGAAAAACTGTTTTTT | CASSSTGSSNEKLFF
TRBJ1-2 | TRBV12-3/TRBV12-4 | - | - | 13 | TGTGCCAGCAGCCTGCGGGACCCGAACAGCTACACCTTC | CASSLRDPNSYTF
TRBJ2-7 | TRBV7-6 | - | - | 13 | TGTGCCAGCAGCTCCGGGACATCCTCCGAGCAGTACTTC | CASSSGTSSEQYF
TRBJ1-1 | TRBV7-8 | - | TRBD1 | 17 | TGTGCCAGCAGCCCAGCGAGGGGGCTAGCTTCGAACACTGAAGCTTTCTTT | CASSPARGLASNTEAFF
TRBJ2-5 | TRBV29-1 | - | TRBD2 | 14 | TGCAGCGTTGTGCCTAGCGGGGGGGCCCTGACCCAGTACTTC | CSVVPSGGALTQYF
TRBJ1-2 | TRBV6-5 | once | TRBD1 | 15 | TGTGCCAGCAGTTACGGACAGGGGAAGGACTATGGCTACACCTTC | CASSYGQGKDYGYTF
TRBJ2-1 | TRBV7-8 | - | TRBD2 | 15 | TGTGCCAGCAGCCAGTCAGGGACTAGCTTCAATGAGCAGTTCTTC | CASSQSGTSFNEQFF
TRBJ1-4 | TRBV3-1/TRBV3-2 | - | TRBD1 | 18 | TGTGCCAGCAGCCCGAATTTTGGTATGGACAGGGGGCCTGAAAAACTGTTTTTT | CASSPNFGMDRGPEKLFF
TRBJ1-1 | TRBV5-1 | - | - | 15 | TGCGCCAGCAGCGCCCCGACAGGATTGAACACTGAAGCTTTCTTT | CASSAPTGLNTEAFF
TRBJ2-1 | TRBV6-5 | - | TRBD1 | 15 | TGTGCCAGCACACGGGGACAGGGGAACTACAATGAGCAGTTCTTC | CASTRGQGNYNEQFF
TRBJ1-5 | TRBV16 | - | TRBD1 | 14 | TGTGCCAGCAGTCAACAGGGGGTCAATCAGCCCCAGCATTTT | CASSQQGVNQPQHF
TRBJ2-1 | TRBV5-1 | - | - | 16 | TGCGCCAGCAGCTTGGCGGTTAGGGGCCGTTACAATGAGCAGTTCTTC | CASSLAVRGRYNEQFF
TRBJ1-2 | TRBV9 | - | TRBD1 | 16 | TGTGCCAGCAGCGCCGGGACAGGGGGTGTGCTCAATGGCTACACCTTC | CASSAGTGGVLNGYTF
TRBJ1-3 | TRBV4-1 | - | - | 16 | TGCGCCAGCAGCCAAGGGGGACACCTCTCTGGAAACACCATATATTTT | CASSQGGHLSGNTIYF
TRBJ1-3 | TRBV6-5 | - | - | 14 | TGTGCCAGGCAGCGGTGGAGCTCTGGAAACACCATATATTTT | CARQRWSSGNTIYF
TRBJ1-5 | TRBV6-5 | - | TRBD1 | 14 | TGTGCCAGCAGACGGGGGACAGGCAATCAGCCCCAGCATTTT | CASRRGTGNQPQHF
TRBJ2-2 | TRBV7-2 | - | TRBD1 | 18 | TGTGCCAGCAGCTTAGTTCCTCCGGGACAGAGGCGCACCGGGGAGCTGTTTTTT | CASSLVPPGQRRTGELFF
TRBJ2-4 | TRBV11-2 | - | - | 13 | TGTGCCAGCGGGGGGGCAGCCAAAAACATTCAGTACTTC | CASGGAAKNIQYF
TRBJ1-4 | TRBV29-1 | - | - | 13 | TGCAGCGTGGAAAGAGGGGGGGACGAAAAACTGTTTTTT | CSVERGGDEKLFF
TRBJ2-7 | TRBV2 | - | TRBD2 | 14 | TGTGCCAGCAATCGCGGGGGGGCGACCTACGAGCAGTACTTC | CASNRGGATYEQYF
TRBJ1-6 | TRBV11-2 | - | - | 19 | TGTGCCAGCAGCTTGGTTTTTGCAGGGACAATCTCCTATAATTCACCCCTCCACTTT | CASSLVFAGTISYNSPLHF
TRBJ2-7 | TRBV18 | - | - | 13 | TGTGCCAGCTCACCACCGACTAGCTACGAGCAGTACTTC | CASSPPTSYEQYF
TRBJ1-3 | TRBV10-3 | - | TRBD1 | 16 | TGTGCCATCAGGGAAGCTTTGACAGGGAGTGGAAACACCATATATTTT | CAIREALTGSGNTIYF
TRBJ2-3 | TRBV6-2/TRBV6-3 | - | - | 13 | TGTGCCAGCAGTTACTCCCAAATCGGGACGCAGTATTTT | CASSYSQIGTQYF
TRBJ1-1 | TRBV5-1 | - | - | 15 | TGCGCCAGCAGCTTGGGGGACGGGAGGGACACTGAAGCTTTCTTT | CASSLGDGRDTEAFF